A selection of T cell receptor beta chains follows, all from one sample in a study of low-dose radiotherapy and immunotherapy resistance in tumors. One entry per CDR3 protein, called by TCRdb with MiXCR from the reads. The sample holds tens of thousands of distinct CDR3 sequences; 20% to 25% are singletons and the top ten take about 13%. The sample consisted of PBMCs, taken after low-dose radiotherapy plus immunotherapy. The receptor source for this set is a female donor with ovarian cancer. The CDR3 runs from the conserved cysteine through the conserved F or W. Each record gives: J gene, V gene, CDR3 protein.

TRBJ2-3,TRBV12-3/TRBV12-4,CASSSIFGTDTQYF
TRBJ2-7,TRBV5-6,CASSLWQGGEQYF
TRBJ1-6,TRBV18,CASSPPGTGSRSPLHF
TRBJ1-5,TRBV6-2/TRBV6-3,CASSYAGAENQPQHF
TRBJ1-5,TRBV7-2,CASSLTGDSNQPQHF
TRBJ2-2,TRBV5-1,CASSLQGSGELFF
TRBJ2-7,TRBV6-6,CASSPGASGMSEQYF
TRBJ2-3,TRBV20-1,CSARDPGLAAIRSSTDTQYF
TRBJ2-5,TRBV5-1,CASSLDGERTQETQYF
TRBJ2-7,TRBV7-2,CASSLALAGPSEQYF
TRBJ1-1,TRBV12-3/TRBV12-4,CASSPYTGVNTEAFF
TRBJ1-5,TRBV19,CASSMVRGGDQPQHF
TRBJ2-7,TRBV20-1,CSARDSGAGRAYEQYF
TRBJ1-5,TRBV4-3,CASSLWTGNQPQHF
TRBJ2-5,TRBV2,CASGWETQYF
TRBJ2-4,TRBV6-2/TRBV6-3,CASTKTAGDLAKNIQYF
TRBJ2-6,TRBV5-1,CASSLDRGPGANVLTF
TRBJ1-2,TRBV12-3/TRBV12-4,CASSRTGFLSYTF
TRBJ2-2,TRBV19,CASSRASGSGYTGELFF
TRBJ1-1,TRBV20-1,CSAPLTGGTEAFF
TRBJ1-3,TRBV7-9,CASSLGTVSGNTIYF
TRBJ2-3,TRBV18,CASSPLRAFSSTDTQYF
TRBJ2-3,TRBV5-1,CASSLPEPGNTDTQYF
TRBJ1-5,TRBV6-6,CASSLSDSNQPQHF
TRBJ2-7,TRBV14,CASSQASGSGYEQYF
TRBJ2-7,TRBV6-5,CASSYAGAAYEQYF